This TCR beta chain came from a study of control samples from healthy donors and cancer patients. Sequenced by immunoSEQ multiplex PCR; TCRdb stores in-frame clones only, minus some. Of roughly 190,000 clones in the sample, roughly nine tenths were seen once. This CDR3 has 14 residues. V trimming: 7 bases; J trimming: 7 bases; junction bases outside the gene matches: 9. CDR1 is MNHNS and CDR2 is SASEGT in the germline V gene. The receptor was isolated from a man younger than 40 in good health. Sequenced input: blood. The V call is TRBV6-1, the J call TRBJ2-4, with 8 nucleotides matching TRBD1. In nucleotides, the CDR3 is TGTGCCAGCAACCCCACAGGGGGAGGTAACATTCAGTACTTC. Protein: CASNPTGGGNIQYF.